The 7 T cell receptor beta chains below come from one sample, sequenced in a study of blood T cell repertoires in COVID-19. Profiling relied on immunoSEQ multiplex PCR, and the TCRdb table lists in-frame clones only, not all of them. This table has 50,000 or so clones, just over 85% appearing once. Sequencing used peripheral blood. All receptors derive from a human donor in a cohort sampled during active COVID-19.

The chain couples TRBV27 to TRBJ1-4, with 7 nucleotides matching TRBD1. Per the germline V gene, CDR1 is MNHEY and CDR2 is SMNVEV (reference sequence). Trimming at V came to 5 bases and at J to 2 bases, leaving 2 bases not matched to a gene. The CDR3 length is 14 residues. The CDR3 nucleotides read TGTGCCAGCAGTGGGACAGCCACTAATGAAAAACTGTTTTTT. Its protein product is CASSGTATNEKLFF.

The J gene is TRBJ2-2, the V gene TRBV18; D is ambiguous. The CDR3 extends over 15 amino acids. In germline, CDR1 is KGHSH, CDR2 LQKENI. V shed 6 bases and J shed 1 base, with 12 bases lying between them. In DNA, the CDR3 is TGTGCCAGCTCCCAGCTAGGCTTGAACACCGGGGAGCTGTTTTTT. Translation: CASSQLGLNTGELFF.

This chain joins TRBV7-8 and TRBJ2-7; D ambiguous. Per the germline V gene, CDR1 is SGHVS and CDR2 is FQNEAQ. Trimming removed 0 bases from V and 5 bases from J, with 8 bases in between. The CDR3 runs 13 residues. This CDR3 reads CASSLAVTHEQYF. In DNA form, the CDR3 reads TGTGCCAGCAGCTTAGCCGTGACACACGAGCAGTACTTC.

The CDR3, as DNA: TGTGCCAGTAGTTTTCGAGCGGGGAAAGAGACCCAGTACTTC. This gives the protein CASSFRAGKETQYF. The chain combines TRBV19 with TRBJ2-5; the match to TRBD2 covers 7 bases. There are 14 residues in the CDR3. Germline CDR1 is LNHDA and CDR2 is SQIVND (reference sequence). The junction had 6 bases not matched to a gene; V was cut back by 5 bases and J by 3 bases.

The gene calls are TRBV18 and TRBJ2-3, with 7 positions matching TRBD1. The CDR3 consists of 14 residues. Germline V gene lookup returns CDR1 KGHSH and CDR2 LQKENI. J was trimmed by 6 bases and V by 3 bases; bases with no gene match: 6. CDR3 bases: TGTGCCAGCTCACCGACAGGGTTTGGGGATACGCAGTATTTT. Translation: CASSPTGFGDTQYF.

This chain uses TRBV5-1 with TRBJ2-2, with D possibly TRBD1 on 5 matching bases. Germline-derived CDR1 and CDR2 are SGHRS and YFSETQ. CDR3 length: 15 residues. With 3 bases removed from V and 3 bases from J, the gap between germline ends came to 12 bases. The CDR3 DNA reads TGCGCCAGCAGCTACCGACAGACAGACACCGGGGAGCTGTTTTTT. Protein: CASSYRQTDTGELFF.

The chain joins TRBV6-5 to TRBJ2-7; 13 bases are a match to TRBD2. Trimming at V came to 2 bases and at J to 9 bases, leaving 10 bases not matched to a gene. Germline loops: CDR1 MNHEY, CDR2 SVGAGI. The CDR3 consists of 16 residues. Here the CDR3 reads CASSYTPGLAGPLQYF. DNA for the CDR3: TGTGCCAGCAGTTACACTCCGGGACTAGCGGGGCCTTTGCAGTACTTC.